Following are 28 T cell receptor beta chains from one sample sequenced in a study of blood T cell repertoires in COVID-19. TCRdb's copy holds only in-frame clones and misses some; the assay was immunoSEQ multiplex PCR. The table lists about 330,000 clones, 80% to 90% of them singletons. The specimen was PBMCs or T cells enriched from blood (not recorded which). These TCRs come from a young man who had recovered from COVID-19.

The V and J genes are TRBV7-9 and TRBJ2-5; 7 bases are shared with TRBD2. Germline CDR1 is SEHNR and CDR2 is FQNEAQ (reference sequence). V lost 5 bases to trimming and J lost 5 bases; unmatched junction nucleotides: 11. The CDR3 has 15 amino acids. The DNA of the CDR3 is TGTGCCAGCAGCAGGGGACTAACCCCTGCGGAGACCCAGTACTTC. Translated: CASSRGLTPAETQYF.

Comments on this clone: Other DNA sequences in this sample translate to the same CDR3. The DNA for the CDR3 is TGTGCCAGCAGTTTACTGACAGGGGGTCAGCCCCAGCATTTT. It specifies CASSLLTGGQPQHF. This chain uses TRBV28 with TRBJ1-5; 9 nucleotides line up with TRBD1. The CDR3 is 14 amino acids. V lost 2 bases, J lost 6 bases, and 2 bases stayed unmatched. Germline V lookup: CDR1 MDHEN, CDR2 SYDVKM.

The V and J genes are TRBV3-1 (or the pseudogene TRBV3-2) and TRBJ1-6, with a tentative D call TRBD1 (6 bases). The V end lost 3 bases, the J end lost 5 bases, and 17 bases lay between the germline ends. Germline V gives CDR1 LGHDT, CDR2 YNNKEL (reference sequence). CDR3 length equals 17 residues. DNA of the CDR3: TGTGCCAGCAGCCATTACACCGGGGGGCAGCATAATTCACCCCTCCACTTT. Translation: CASSHYTGGQHNSPLHF.

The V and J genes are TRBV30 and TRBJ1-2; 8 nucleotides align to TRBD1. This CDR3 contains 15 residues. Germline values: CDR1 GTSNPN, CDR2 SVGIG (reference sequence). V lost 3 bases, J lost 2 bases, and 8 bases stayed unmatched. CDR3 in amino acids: CAWREGQGPNYGYTF. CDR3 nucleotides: TGTGCCTGGAGGGAAGGACAGGGCCCAAACTATGGCTACACCTTC. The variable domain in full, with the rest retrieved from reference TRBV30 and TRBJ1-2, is SQTIHQWPATLVQPVGSPLSLECTVEGTSNPNLYWYRQAAGRGLQLLFYSVGIGQISSEVPQNLSASRPQDRQFILSSKKLLLSDSGFYLCAWREGQGPNYGYTFGSGTRLTVV.

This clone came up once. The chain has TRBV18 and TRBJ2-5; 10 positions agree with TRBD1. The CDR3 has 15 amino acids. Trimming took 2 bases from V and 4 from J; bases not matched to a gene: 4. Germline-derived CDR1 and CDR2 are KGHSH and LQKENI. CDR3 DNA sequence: TGTGCCAGCTCACCATACGACAGGGGGCGAGAGACCCAGTACTTC. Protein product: CASSPYDRGRETQYF.

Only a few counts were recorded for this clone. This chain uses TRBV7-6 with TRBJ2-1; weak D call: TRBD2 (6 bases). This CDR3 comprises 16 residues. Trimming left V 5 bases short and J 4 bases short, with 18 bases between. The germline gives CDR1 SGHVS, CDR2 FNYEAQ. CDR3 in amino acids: CASSPGAGSAYNEQFF. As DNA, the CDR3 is TGTGCCAGCAGCCCAGGCGCGGGGTCGGCTTACAATGAGCAGTTCTTC.

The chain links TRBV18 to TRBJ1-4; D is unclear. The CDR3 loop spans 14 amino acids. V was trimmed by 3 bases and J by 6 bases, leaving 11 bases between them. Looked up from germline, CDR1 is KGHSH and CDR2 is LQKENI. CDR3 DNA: TGTGCCAGCTCACCTGGGAGGGAGTATGAAAAACTGTTTTTT. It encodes CASSPGREYEKLFF.

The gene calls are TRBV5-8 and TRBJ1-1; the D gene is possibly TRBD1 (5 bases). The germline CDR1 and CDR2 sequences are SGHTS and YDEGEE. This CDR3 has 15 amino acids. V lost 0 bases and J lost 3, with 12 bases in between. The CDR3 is CASSLAWGGDTEAFF. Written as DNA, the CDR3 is TGTGCCAGCAGCTTGGCCTGGGGAGGGGACACTGAAGCTTTCTTT.

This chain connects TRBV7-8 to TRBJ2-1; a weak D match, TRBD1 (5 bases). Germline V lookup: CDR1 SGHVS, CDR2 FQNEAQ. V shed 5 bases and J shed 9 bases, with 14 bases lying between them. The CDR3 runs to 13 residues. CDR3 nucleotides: TGTGCCAGCAGCCGTTCCCAGGGTTCTGAGCAGTTCTTC. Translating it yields CASSRSQGSEQFF.

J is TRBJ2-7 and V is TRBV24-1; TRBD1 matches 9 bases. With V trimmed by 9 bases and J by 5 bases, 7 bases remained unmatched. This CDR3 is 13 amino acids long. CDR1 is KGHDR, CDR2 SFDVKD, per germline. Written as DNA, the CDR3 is TGTGCCACCGGCACAGGGGGCGGGAACGAGCAGTACTTC. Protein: CATGTGGGNEQYF.

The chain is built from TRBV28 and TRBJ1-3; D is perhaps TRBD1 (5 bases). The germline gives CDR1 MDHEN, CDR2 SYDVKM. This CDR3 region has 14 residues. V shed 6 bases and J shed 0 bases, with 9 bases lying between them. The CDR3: CASRTASSGNTIYF. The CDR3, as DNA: TGTGCCAGCAGGACAGCCAGCTCTGGAAACACCATATATTTT.

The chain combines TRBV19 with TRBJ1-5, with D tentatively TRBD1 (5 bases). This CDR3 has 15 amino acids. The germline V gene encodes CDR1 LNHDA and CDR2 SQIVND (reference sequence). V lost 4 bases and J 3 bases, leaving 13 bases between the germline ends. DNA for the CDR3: TGTGCCAGTAGTACCATCGGGACTACCAATCAGCCCCAGCATTTT. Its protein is CASSTIGTTNQPQHF.

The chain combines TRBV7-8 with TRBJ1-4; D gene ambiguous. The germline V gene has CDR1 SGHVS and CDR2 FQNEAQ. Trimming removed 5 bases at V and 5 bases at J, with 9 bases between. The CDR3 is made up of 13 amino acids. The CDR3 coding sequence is TGTGCCAGCAGCCTCAGACTCAATGAAAAACTGTTTTTT. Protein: CASSLRLNEKLFF.

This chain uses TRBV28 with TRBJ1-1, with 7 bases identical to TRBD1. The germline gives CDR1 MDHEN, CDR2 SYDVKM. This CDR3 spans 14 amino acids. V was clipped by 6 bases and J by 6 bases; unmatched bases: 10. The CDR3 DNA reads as TGTGCCAGCAGCCCCCCCGACAGGGTTGCTGAAGCTTTCTTT. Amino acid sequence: CASSPPDRVAEAFF.

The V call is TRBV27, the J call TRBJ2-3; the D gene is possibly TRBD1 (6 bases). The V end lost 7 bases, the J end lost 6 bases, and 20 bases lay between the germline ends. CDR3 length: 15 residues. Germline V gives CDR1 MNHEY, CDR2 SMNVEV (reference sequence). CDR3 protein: CASTKIIGGWDTQYF. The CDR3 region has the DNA TGTGCCAGCACTAAGATTATAGGGGGTTGGGATACGCAGTATTTT.

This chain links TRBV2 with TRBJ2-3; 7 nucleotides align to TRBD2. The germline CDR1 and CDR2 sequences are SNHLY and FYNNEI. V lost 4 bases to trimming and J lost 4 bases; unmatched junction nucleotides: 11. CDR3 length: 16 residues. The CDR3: CASSAQRTGGADTQYF. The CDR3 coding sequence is TGTGCCAGCAGTGCCCAACGGACTGGGGGGGCAGATACGCAGTATTTT.

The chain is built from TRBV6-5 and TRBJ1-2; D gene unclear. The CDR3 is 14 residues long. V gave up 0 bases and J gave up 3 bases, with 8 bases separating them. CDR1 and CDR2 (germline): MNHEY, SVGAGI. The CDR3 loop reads CASSYSRTDYGYTF. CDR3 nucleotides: TGTGCCAGCAGTTACTCGAGAACGGACTATGGCTACACCTTC.

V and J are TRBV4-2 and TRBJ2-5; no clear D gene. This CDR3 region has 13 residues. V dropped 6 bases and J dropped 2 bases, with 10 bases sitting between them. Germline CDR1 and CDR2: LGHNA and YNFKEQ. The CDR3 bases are TGTGCCAGCAGTCAACGGCGGCAAGAGACCCAGTACTTC. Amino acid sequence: CASSQRRQETQYF.

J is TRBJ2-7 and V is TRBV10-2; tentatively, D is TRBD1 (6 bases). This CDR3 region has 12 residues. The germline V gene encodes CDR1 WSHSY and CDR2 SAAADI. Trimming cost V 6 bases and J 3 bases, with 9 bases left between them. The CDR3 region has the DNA TGCGCCAGCAGCGAAGGGGGCTACGAGCAGTACTTC. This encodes CASSEGGYEQYF.

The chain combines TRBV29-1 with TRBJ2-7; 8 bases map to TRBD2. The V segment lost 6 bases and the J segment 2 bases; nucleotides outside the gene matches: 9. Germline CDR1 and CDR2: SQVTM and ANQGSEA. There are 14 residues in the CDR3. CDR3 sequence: CSVSTGTSPYEQYF. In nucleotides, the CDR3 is TGCAGCGTATCCACCGGGACTAGTCCCTACGAGCAGTACTTC.

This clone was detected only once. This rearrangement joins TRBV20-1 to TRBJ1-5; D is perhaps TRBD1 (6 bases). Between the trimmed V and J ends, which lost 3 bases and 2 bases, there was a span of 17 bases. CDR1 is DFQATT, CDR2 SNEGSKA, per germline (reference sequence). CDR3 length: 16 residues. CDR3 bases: TGCAGTGCTAGTGTGGGGGCGCGGATCGGCAATCAGCCCCAGCATTTT. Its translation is CSASVGARIGNQPQHF.

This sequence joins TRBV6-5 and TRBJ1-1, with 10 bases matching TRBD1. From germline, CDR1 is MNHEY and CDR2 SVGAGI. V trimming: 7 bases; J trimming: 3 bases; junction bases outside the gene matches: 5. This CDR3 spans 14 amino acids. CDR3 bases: TGTGCCAGCAAGCCGACAGGGGGCTACACTGAAGCTTTCTTT. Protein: CASKPTGGYTEAFF.

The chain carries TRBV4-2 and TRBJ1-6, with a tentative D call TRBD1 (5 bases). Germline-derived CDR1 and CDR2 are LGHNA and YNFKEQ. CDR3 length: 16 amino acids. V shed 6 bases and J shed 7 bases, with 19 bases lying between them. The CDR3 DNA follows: TGTGCCAGCAGATTAGGAGACAGCGTCAAGAATTCACCCCTCCACTTT. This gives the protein CASRLGDSVKNSPLHF.

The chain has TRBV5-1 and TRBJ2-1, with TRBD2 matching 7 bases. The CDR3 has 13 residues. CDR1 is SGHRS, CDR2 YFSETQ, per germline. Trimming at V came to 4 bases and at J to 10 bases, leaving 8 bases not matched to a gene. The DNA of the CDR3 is TGCGCCAGCAGCCCCGGGACTACCCACGAGCAGTTCTTC. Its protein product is CASSPGTTHEQFF.

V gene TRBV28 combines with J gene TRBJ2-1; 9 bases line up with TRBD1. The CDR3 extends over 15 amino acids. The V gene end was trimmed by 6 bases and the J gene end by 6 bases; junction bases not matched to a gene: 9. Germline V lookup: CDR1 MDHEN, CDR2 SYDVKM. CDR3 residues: CASSPWGQGVNEQFF. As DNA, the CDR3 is TGTGCCAGCAGCCCCTGGGGACAGGGAGTCAATGAGCAGTTCTTC. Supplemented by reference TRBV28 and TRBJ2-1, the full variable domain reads DVKVTQSSRYLVKRTGEKVFLECVQDMDHENMFWYRQDPGLGLRLIYFSYDVKMKEKGDIPEGYSVSREKKERFSLILESASTNQTSMYLCASSPWGQGVNEQFFGPGTRLTVL.

CDR3 residues: CASSEYGGAAQPQHF. CDR3 bases: TGTGCCAGCAGTGAATACGGAGGGGCGGCTCAGCCCCAGCATTTT. The chain has TRBV2 and TRBJ1-5, with D perhaps TRBD1 (5 bases). V lost 2 bases and J lost 6, with 14 bases in between. Germline CDR1 is SNHLY and CDR2 is FYNNEI. The CDR3 is 15 residues long. Using reference TRBV2 and TRBJ1-5 for the parts outside the CDR3, the full variable domain is EPEVTQTPSHQVTQMGQEVILRCVPISNHLYFYWYRQILGQKVEFLVSFYNNEISEKSEIFDDQFSVERPDGSNFTLKIRSTKLEDSAMYFCASSEYGGAAQPQHFGDGTRLSIL.

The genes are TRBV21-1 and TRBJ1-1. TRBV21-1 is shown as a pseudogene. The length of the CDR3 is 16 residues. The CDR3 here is CASSKGTARGNTEAFF. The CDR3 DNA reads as TGTGCCAGCAGCAAAGGGACCGCCCGGGGGAACACTGAAGCTTTCTTT.

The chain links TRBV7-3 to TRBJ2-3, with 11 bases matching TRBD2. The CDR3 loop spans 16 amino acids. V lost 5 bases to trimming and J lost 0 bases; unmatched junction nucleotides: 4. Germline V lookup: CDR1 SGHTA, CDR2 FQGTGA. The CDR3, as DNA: TGTGCCAGCAGCAAGCTAGCGGGGGGTAGCACAGATACGCAGTATTTT. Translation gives CASSKLAGGSTDTQYF.